This TCR beta chain was sequenced for a study of technical replicates of blood from a handful of donors. Assay used: immunoSEQ multiplex PCR; TCRdb lists only in-frame clones, some missing. The table has about 84,000 clones, roughly 93% seen once; the top ten hold 0.2% to 0.25%. Looked up from germline, CDR1 is SGHNT and CDR2 is YYREEE (reference sequence). V was trimmed by 1 base and J by 2 bases, leaving 7 bases between them. This CDR3 has 13 amino acids. This clonotype was sampled from a human donor in good health. The chain recombines TRBV5-4 with TRBJ2-7; a weak D match, TRBD1 (5 bases). What was sequenced was T cells isolated from PBMCs. The CDR3 sequence is CASSLRGAYEQYF. CDR3 DNA sequence: TGTGCCAGCAGCTTGAGGGGTGCCTACGAGCAGTACTTC.